This T cell receptor beta chain stems from a study of a mutant IDH1 vaccine in newly diagnosed glioma. CDR3 length: 13 residues. V lost 1 base and J lost 6; bases outside the gene matches: 3. Germline CDR1 and CDR2: GTSNPN and SVGIG (reference sequence). Documented time point: week 5, during vaccination. Doses comprised 300 ug of mutant IDH1 20-mer peptide each, plus topical imiquimod. Patients carried new grade 3 or 4 IDH1-mutant astrocytomas lacking nuclear ATRX. A note on this clone: Its antigen is undetermined.

TCRdb keeps only in-frame clones here, not all; method: immunoSEQ multiplex PCR. The sample shows tens of thousands of clones, 70% to 90% of them seen only once. The chain couples TRBV30 to TRBJ1-5, with 7 bases identical to TRBD1. The sequencing used PBMCs, collected from a glioma patient whose treatment included an IDH1 peptide vaccine. This TCR came from a man aged 30 to 45 with glioma. The CDR3, as DNA: TGTGCCTGGAGTGATGACAGGGCTCAGCCCCAGCATTTT. As protein: CAWSDDRAQPQHF.